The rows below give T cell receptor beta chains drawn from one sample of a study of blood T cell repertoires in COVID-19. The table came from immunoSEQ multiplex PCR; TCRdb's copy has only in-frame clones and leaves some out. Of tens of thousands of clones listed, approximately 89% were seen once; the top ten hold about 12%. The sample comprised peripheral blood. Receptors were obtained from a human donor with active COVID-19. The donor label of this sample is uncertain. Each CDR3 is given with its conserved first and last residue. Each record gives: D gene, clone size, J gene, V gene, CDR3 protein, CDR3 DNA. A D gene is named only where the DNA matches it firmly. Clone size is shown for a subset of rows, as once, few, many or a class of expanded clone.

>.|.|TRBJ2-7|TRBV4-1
CASSQGRAYEQYF
TGCGCCAGCAGCCAGGGCAGAGCTTACGAGCAGTACTTC
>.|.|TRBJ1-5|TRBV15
CATSRGTGWVRNNQPQHF
TGTGCCACCAGCAGGGGAACAGGATGGGTTCGAAACAATCAGCCCCAGCATTTT
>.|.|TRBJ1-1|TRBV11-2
CASSFLRGDTEAFF
TGTGCCAGCAGCTTTCTTAGAGGTGACACTGAAGCTTTCTTT
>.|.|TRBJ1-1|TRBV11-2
CASSLTSAGTEAFF
TGTGCCAGCAGCTTAACATCTGCGGGCACTGAAGCTTTCTTT
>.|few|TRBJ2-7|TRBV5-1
CASSLAWEDEQYF
TGCGCCAGCAGCTTGGCCTGGGAGGACGAGCAGTACTTC
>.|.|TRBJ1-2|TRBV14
CASSQDRRLKAYTF
TGTGCCAGCAGCCAAGATAGGAGATTAAAGGCCTACACCTTC
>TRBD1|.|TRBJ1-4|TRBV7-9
CASSLKGTVDEKLFF
TGTGCCAGCAGCTTGAAGGGGACAGTGGATGAAAAACTGTTTTTT
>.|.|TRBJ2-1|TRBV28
CASSYGFYNEQFF
TGTGCCAGCAGTTACGGGTTCTACAATGAGCAGTTCTTC
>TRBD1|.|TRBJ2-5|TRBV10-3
CATRQGIETQYF
TGTGCCACCCGACAGGGTATAGAGACCCAGTACTTC
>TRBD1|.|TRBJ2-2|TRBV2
CASSGGQGAAGELFF
TGTGCCAGCAGTGGTGGACAGGGGGCCGCGGGGGAGCTGTTTTTT
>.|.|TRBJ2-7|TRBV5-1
CASSLEGLRYEQYF
TGCGCCAGCAGCTTGGAAGGACTCCGCTACGAGCAGTACTTC
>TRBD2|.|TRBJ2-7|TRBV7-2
CASSLSDRGLATYF
TGTGCCAGCAGCTTAAGCGATAGGGGACTAGCGACCTACTTC
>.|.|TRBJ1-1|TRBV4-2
CASSQVQGMTEAFF
TGTGCCAGCAGCCAAGTGCAGGGAATGACTGAAGCTTTCTTT
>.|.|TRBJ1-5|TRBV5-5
CASSLVVISNQPQHF
TGTGCCAGCAGCTTGGTAGTTATTAGCAATCAGCCCCAGCATTTT
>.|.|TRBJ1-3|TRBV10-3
CAISELYGSPGNTIYF
TGTGCCATCAGTGAGTTGTACGGGTCCCCTGGAAACACCATATATTTT
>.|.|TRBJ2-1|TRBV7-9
CASSLGSPYNEQFF
TGTGCCAGCAGCTTAGGGAGTCCCTACAATGAGCAGTTCTTC